The 3 T cell receptor beta chains reported below all come from one sample, sequenced in a study of shared clonotypes between healthy human individuals. Only in-frame clones appear in the TCRdb table, and some are missing; sequencing was by immunoSEQ multiplex PCR. This table holds over a million clones, roughly 96% found once. Sequencing used naive CD4+ T cells sorted from blood. The subset is: CD45RA+ positively selected. The receptor set was obtained from a man aged 30-40 years in good health.

The V call is TRBV7-2, the J call TRBJ2-7, with a possible D match to TRBD2 (9 bases). Germline V lookup: CDR1 SGHTA, CDR2 FQGNSA. The CDR3 contains 15 residues. V lost 4 bases and J 2 bases, leaving 15 bases between the germline ends. The CDR3 sequence: CASSSLAGQAYEQYF. The CDR3 DNA is TGTGCCAGCAGCTCTCTAGCGGGACAGGCCTACGAGCAGTACTTC.

Concerning this clone itself: Since the CDR3 does not end with the conserved phenylalanine or tryptophan, this likely comes from a read error. No DNA is shown, since the ends of the CDR3 on it are uncertain; the CDR3 is the one TCRdb lists. This chain's CDR3 is CASSSGLAGVLTL. The chain couples TRBV5-1 to TRBJ2-7; TRBD2 reflects the table's D call only, with no check against the DNA. The germline V gene encodes CDR1 SGHRS and CDR2 YFSETQ. Ends included, the CDR3 has 13 residues.

The rearrangement links TRBV19 to TRBJ2-7; a possible D gene is TRBD2 (5 bases). The CDR3 contains 13 residues. In germline, CDR1 is LNHDA, CDR2 SQIVND (reference sequence). V was pared by 5 bases and J by 7 bases, with 15 bases between. As DNA, the CDR3 is TGTGCCAGTAGTGGCAACGGGGTCTGGGAGCAGTACTTC. Residues: CASSGNGVWEQYF.